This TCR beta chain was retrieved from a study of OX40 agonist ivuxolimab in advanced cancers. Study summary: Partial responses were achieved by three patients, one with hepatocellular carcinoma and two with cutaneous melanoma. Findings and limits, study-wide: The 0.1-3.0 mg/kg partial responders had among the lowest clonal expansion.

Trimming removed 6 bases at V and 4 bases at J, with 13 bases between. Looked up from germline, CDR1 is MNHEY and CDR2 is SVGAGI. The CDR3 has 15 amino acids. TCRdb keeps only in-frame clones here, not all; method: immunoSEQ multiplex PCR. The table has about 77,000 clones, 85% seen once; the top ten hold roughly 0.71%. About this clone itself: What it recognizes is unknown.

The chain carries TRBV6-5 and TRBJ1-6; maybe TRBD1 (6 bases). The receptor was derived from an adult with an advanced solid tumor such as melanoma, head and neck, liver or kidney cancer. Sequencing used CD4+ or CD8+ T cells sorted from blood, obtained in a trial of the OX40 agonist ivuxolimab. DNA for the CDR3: TGTGCCAGCAGCTCTTCGGACAGATATAATTCACCCCTCCACTTT. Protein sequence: CASSSSDRYNSPLHF.